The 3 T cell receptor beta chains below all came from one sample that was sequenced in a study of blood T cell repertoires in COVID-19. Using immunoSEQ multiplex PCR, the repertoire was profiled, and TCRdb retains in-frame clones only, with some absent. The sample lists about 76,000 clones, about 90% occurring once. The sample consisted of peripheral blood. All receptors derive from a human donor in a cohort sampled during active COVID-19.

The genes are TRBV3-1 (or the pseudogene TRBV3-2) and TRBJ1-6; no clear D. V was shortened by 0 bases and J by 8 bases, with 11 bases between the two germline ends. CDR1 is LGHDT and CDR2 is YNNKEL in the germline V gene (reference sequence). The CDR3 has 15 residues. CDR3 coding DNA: TGTGCCAGCAGCCAAGATCCCGGGAGGGATTCACCCCTCCACTTT. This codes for CASSQDPGRDSPLHF.

CDR3 loop: CSVVGLLTDTQYF. In DNA form, the CDR3 reads TGCAGCGTTGTGGGACTTCTCACAGATACGCAGTATTTT. The J gene is TRBJ2-3, the V gene TRBV29-1, with D tentatively TRBD2 (6 bases). The CDR3 is 13 residues long. The V gene's germline CDR1 is SQVTM and CDR2 ANQGSEA. Deletions cut 4 bases from V and 2 bases from J, with 10 bases between.

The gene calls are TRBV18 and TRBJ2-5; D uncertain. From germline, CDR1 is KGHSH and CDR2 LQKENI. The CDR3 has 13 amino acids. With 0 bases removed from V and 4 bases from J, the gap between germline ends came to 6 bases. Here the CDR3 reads CASSPPNGETQYF. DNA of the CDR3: TGTGCCAGCTCACCACCGAACGGAGAGACCCAGTACTTC.